The 22 T cell receptor beta chains reported below all come from one sample, sequenced in a study of OX40 agonist ivuxolimab in advanced cancers. Using immunoSEQ multiplex PCR, the repertoire was profiled, and TCRdb retains in-frame clones only, with some absent. The profile shows under 50,000 clones, roughly 90% of them singletons. The material was CD4+ or CD8+ T cells sorted from blood, obtained in a trial of the OX40 agonist ivuxolimab. The receptors shown here come from an adult with an advanced solid tumor such as melanoma, head and neck, liver or kidney cancer.

This clone has a single count. The chain carries TRBV6-5 and TRBJ1-2, with D uncertain. Germline V CDR1 and CDR2: MNHEY, SVGAGI. The CDR3 runs to 10 residues. V was pared by 2 bases and J by 6 bases, with 1 base between. The CDR3 region is CASSYDGYTF. CDR3 nucleotide sequence: TGTGCCAGCAGTTACGATGGCTACACCTTC.

This chain connects TRBV29-1 to TRBJ1-1; 8 bases are a match to TRBD1. CDR3 length: 14 residues. Per the germline V gene, CDR1 is SQVTM and CDR2 is ANQGSEA. The V segment lost 6 bases and the J segment 1 base; nucleotides outside the gene matches: 7. The CDR3 here is CSVQGARTNTEAFF. CDR3 coding DNA: TGCAGCGTCCAGGGGGCACGAACGAACACTGAAGCTTTCTTT. The entire variable domain, with the rest obtained from reference TRBV29-1 and TRBJ1-1, is as follows: SAVISQKPSRDICQRGTSLTIQCQVDSQVTMMFWYRQQPGQSLTLIATANQGSEATYESGFVIDKFPISRPNLTFSTLTVSNMSPEDSSIYLCSVQGARTNTEAFFGQGTRLTVV.

The chain uses TRBV6-5 and TRBJ1-3, with D maybe TRBD1 (5 bases). The germline gives CDR1 MNHEY, CDR2 SVGAGI. Trimming removed 0 bases at V and 2 bases at J, with 11 bases between. This CDR3 has 16 amino acids. CDR3 bases: TGTGCCAGCAGTTACTCTACGGCGGGGCCTGGAAACACCATATATTTT. This sequence encodes CASSYSTAGPGNTIYF.

V gene TRBV11-2 combines with J gene TRBJ2-4, with no clear D. V dropped 3 bases and J dropped 11 bases, with 8 bases sitting between them. Germline V gene data show CDR1 as SGHAT and CDR2 as FQNNGV. This CDR3 has 11 residues. CDR3 sequence: CASSFGRVQYF. CDR3 in DNA: TGTGCCAGCAGCTTCGGACGTGTTCAGTACTTC.

The chain carries TRBV7-8 and TRBJ2-5; D is ambiguous. The V end was cut by 7 bases, the J end by 2 bases, with 23 bases between. The CDR3 length is 17 residues. Germline values: CDR1 SGHVS, CDR2 FQNEAQ. The CDR3 here is CASTALLPLGGQETQYF. The CDR3 DNA is TGTGCCAGCACCGCCTTACTGCCCTTGGGTGGGCAAGAGACCCAGTACTTC.

Comments on this clone: The same CDR3 is also encoded by other DNA sequences in this sample. The chain joins TRBV29-1 to TRBJ1-2; perhaps TRBD1 as D (5 bases). From germline, CDR1 is SQVTM and CDR2 ANQGSEA. The ends were cut back, 5 bases at V and 6 bases at J, with 10 bases in the middle. This CDR3 region has 11 residues. The CDR3 is CSVRGEDGYTF. In nucleotides, the CDR3 is TGCAGCGTTCGAGGGGAAGATGGCTACACCTTC.

V and J are TRBV19 and TRBJ1-5; tentative D call: TRBD1 (5 bases). Trimming took off 5 bases at V and 4 bases at J, with 18 bases between the two ends. The CDR3 length is 16 residues. CDR1 and CDR2 (germline): LNHDA, SQIVND (reference sequence). CDR3 coding DNA: TGTGCCAGTAGTCCTCCCCGGCTTGGGGGAAATCAGCCCCAGCATTTT. This encodes CASSPPRLGGNQPQHF.

The genes are TRBV7-9 and TRBJ2-1; D gene uncertain. This CDR3 has 11 amino acids. Germline CDR1 is SEHNR and CDR2 is FQNEAQ (reference sequence). Trimming pared 5 bases from V and 8 bases from J, leaving 7 bases between. DNA for the CDR3: TGTGCCAGCAGCCTTTTAGATGAGCAGTTCTTC. Its translation is CASSLLDEQFF.

This chain joins TRBV6-6 and TRBJ2-3, with 10 bases fitting TRBD2. Trimming cost V 11 bases and J 5 bases; bases outside gene matches: 10. The CDR3 spans 14 residues. From germline, CDR1 is MNHNY and CDR2 SVGAGI (reference sequence). This chain's CDR3 is CASSLAGAIDTQYF. The DNA for the CDR3 is TGTGCCTCCTCCCTAGCGGGAGCGATAGATACGCAGTATTTT.

The gene calls are TRBV4-1 and TRBJ2-7; 8 bases are shared with TRBD2. After removal of 0 bases from V and 3 bases from J, the junction contained 1 base not matched to a gene. Germline V gives CDR1 MGHRA, CDR2 YSYEKL. The CDR3 has 14 residues. The CDR3 here is CASSQELADYEQYF. CDR3 in DNA: TGCGCCAGCAGCCAAGAACTAGCGGACTACGAGCAGTACTTC.

This chain links TRBV28 with TRBJ1-3; the D is unclear. The germline V gene encodes CDR1 MDHEN and CDR2 SYDVKM. Trimming pared 8 bases from V and 2 bases from J, leaving 7 bases between. The CDR3 covers 12 residues. The CDR3 protein is CASAWPGNTIYF. The CDR3 DNA reads as TGTGCCAGCGCATGGCCTGGAAACACCATATATTTT.

The chain combines TRBV2 with TRBJ2-5; D may be TRBD1 (5 bases). V was shortened by 3 bases and J by 6 bases, with 17 bases between the two germline ends. The CDR3 is made up of 15 amino acids. CDR1 and CDR2 (germline): SNHLY, FYNNEI. This CDR3 reads CASSDKWGAEKTQYF. The CDR3 nucleotides read TGTGCCAGCAGTGATAAGTGGGGCGCCGAGAAGACCCAGTACTTC.

V usage is TRBV13 and J usage is TRBJ1-5; 7 positions match TRBD1. Trimming removed 5 bases from V and 6 bases from J; junction bases left unmatched: 7. The CDR3 is 14 residues long. The germline gives CDR1 PRHDT, CDR2 FYEKMQ (reference sequence). The CDR3 protein is CASSIRGSGQPQHF. DNA for the CDR3: TGTGCCAGCAGCATCAGGGGGAGCGGTCAGCCCCAGCATTTT.

The chain carries TRBV19 and TRBJ2-6; TRBD1 is a possible D gene (6 bases). Germline values: CDR1 LNHDA, CDR2 SQIVND (reference sequence). Trimming took off 0 bases at V and 0 bases at J, with 12 bases between the two ends. The CDR3 runs 18 residues. CDR3 residues: CASSIDPGDPSGANVLTF. DNA of the CDR3: TGTGCCAGTAGTATAGATCCAGGGGACCCCTCTGGGGCCAACGTCCTGACTTTC.

This rearrangement joins TRBV28 to TRBJ2-7; 9 bases are shared with TRBD1. From germline, CDR1 is MDHEN and CDR2 SYDVKM. The CDR3 loop spans 13 amino acids. V shed 8 bases, J shed 4 bases, and the junction held 6 bases outside the gene matches. The CDR3 DNA sequence: TGTGCCAGCTCCGGGACAGGGCTGTACGAGCAGTACTTC. Its protein product is CASSGTGLYEQYF.

The CDR3 loop is CASSLRGTLAQYV. The CDR3 region has the DNA TGTGCCAGCAGCTTGAGGGGAACCCTTGCGCAGTACGTC. This chain links TRBV5-8 with TRBJ2-7, with D possibly TRBD1 on 5 matching bases. CDR1 and CDR2 from the germline V gene are SGHTS and YDEGEE. Trimming pared 1 base from V and 9 bases from J, leaving 14 bases between. CDR3 length: 13 residues.

V is TRBV5-6 and J is TRBJ1-2; 8 bases agree with TRBD1. Germline assignment: CDR1 SGHDT and CDR2 YYEEEE. The J segment lost 5 bases and the V segment lost 2 bases, leaving 5 bases of the junction unmatched. The CDR3 totals 14 residues. The DNA of the CDR3 is TGTGCCAGCAGCTTTGGACAGGGTTATTATGGCTACACCTTC. Amino acid sequence: CASSFGQGYYGYTF.

The rearrangement joins TRBV7-9 to TRBJ2-2; D is unresolved. Looked up from germline, CDR1 is SEHNR and CDR2 is FQNEAQ (reference sequence). V gave up 0 bases and J gave up 10 bases, with 12 bases separating them. The CDR3 has 14 amino acids. CDR3: CASSLASAPKELFF. CDR3 bases: TGTGCCAGCAGCTTAGCTTCAGCCCCTAAGGAGCTGTTTTTT.

The chain has TRBV18 and TRBJ2-2; D is ambiguous. This CDR3 has 16 residues. Germline values: CDR1 KGHSH, CDR2 LQKENI. The germline V and J ends were trimmed by 3 bases and 1 base, with 12 bases remaining between them. The CDR3 nucleotides are TGTGCCAGCTCACCCGGCGGACCGTTGAACACCGGGGAGCTGTTTTTT. Translation: CASSPGGPLNTGELFF.

The rearrangement links TRBV25-1 to TRBJ2-4; 8 bases are shared with TRBD1. The junction had 6 bases not matched to a gene; V was cut back by 8 bases and J by 3 bases. Germline CDR1 reads MGHDK; CDR2 reads SYGVNS. The CDR3 extends over 14 amino acids. CDR3 DNA sequence: TGTGCCAGCGGAGAGACAGGGGTCAAAAACATTCAGTACTTC. This translates into CASGETGVKNIQYF. Complete variable domain (other parts from reference TRBV25-1 and TRBJ2-4): EADIYQTPRYLVIGTGKKITLECSQTMGHDKMYWYQQDPGMELHLIHYSYGVNSTEKGDLSSESTVSRIRTEHFPLTLESARPSHTSQYLCASGETGVKNIQYFGAGTRLSVL.

The V call is TRBV19, the J call TRBJ1-1, with a weak D call TRBD1 (6 bases). The germline V gene encodes CDR1 LNHDA and CDR2 SQIVND (reference sequence). This CDR3 is 13 amino acids long. Trimming cost V 0 bases and J 4 bases, with 6 bases left between them. The CDR3 protein is CASSIEQGTEAFF. The CDR3, as DNA: TGTGCCAGTAGTATAGAACAGGGCACTGAAGCTTTCTTT.

This clone was detected once. The chain joins TRBV19 to TRBJ2-6; D call uncertain. The CDR3 sequence is 14 residues long. CDR1 is LNHDA, CDR2 SQIVND, per germline (reference sequence). Trimming removed 7 bases from V and 2 bases from J, with 9 bases in between. CDR3: CASTAGAGANVLTF. The CDR3 coding sequence is TGTGCCAGTACCGCAGGAGCTGGGGCCAACGTCCTGACTTTC.